This TCR beta chain was profiled in a study of T-cell reconstitution after alpha-beta-depleted transplantation in children. This clonotype was detected ten times or more. Preparation of the TCRbeta library was carried out with unique molecular identifiers. TCRdb fed the PCR reads into MiXCR, producing one record per CDR3 protein. Here the sample spans around 180,000 distinct CDR3 sequences, roughly 11% being singletons. This clonotype originated in a boy younger than 10 with acute myeloid leukemia, due to receive a stem cell transplant. The specimen comprised PBMCs, sampled before TCRalphabeta/CD19-depleted stem cell transplant.

CDR3 loop: CASSEGPGVAGELFF. Written as DNA, the CDR3 is TGTGCCAGCAGCGAGGGTCCGGGGGTAGCCGGGGAGCTGTTTTTT. This rearrangement joins TRBV7-6 to TRBJ2-2, with a possible D match to TRBD2 (6 bases). The CDR3 has 15 amino acids. Trimming shortened V by 5 bases and J by 6 bases, and 16 bases separated the two germline ends. Germline-derived CDR1 and CDR2 are SGHVS and FNYEAQ.